These T cell receptor beta chains were read from a single sample in a study of T cells in Graves' hyperthyroidism and ophthalmopathy. In TCRdb, the multiplex PCR reads were re-called with MiXCR into one record per CDR3 protein. The profile shows 250,000 to 300,000 distinct CDR3 sequences, 15% to 20% of them singletons. Sequences were obtained from blood. These receptors came from a woman in her sixties or seventies with Graves' ophthalmopathy. Each CDR3 is given with its conserved first and last residue. A D gene is named only where the DNA matches it firmly. The listing skips clone size in some rows; elsewhere it reads once, few, many or a size class.

TRBJ2-2 | . | TRBV11-3 | . | TGTGCCAGCAGCTGGTTGAACACCGGGGAGCTGTTTTTT | CASSWLNTGELFF
TRBJ1-6 | . | TRBV6-4 | TRBD1 | TGTGCCAGCAAGCGGGACAGGGGGCGAAGGAACCCTACACCCCTCCACTTT | CASKRDRGRRNPTPLHF
TRBJ2-1 | many | TRBV3-1 | TRBD2 | TGTGCCAGCAGCCATCTAGCGGGAGGCAATGAGCAGTTCTTC | CASSHLAGGNEQFF
TRBJ2-5 | few | TRBV4-1 | TRBD2 | TGCGCCAGCAGCCAAGAACGCGGGAGGGGGGGAGAGACCCAGTACTTC | CASSQERGRGGETQYF
TRBJ1-2 | many | TRBV7-8 | TRBD1 | TGTGCCAGCAGCTCCCAGGACAGGGGCGGCTACACCTTC | CASSSQDRGGYTF
TRBJ2-7 | few | TRBV7-8 | TRBD2 | TGTGCCAGCAGCTTCTCTGGGACTACCTACGAGCAGTACTTC | CASSFSGTTYEQYF
TRBJ1-2 | few | TRBV28 | TRBD1 | TGTGCCAGCAGTTCCTCAGGGGGCAATGGCTACACCTTC | CASSSSGGNGYTF
TRBJ2-7 | many | TRBV5-5 | TRBD1 | TGTGCCAGCAGCTTGTGGACAGGGTTCTACGAGCAGTACTTC | CASSLWTGFYEQYF
TRBJ1-1 | many | TRBV5-5 | TRBD1 | TGTGCCAGCAGCATAGGGACAGGGCGAGTTGAAGCTTTCTTT | CASSIGTGRVEAFF
TRBJ2-1 | many | TRBV20-1 | TRBD2 | TGCAGTGCTAGATTCCTAGCGGGCTACAATGAGCAGTTCTTC | CSARFLAGYNEQFF
TRBJ2-1 | few | TRBV24-1 | TRBD1 | TGTGCCACCAGTGATTTTGCGGGACAGGGTTACAATGAGCAGTTCTTC | CATSDFAGQGYNEQFF
TRBJ2-3 | many | TRBV4-1 | TRBD2 | TGCGCCAGCAGCCAAGAGGCGGGGGGCAGATCCACAGATACGCAGTATTTT | CASSQEAGGRSTDTQYF
TRBJ2-3 | few | TRBV7-6 | . | TGTGCCAGCAGCCCCACGGGGTGGGATACGCAGTATTTT | CASSPTGWDTQYF
TRBJ2-7 | . | TRBV11-2 | TRBD2 | TGTGCCAGCAGCCCCATAGCGGGAGGGGGCGAGCAGTACTTC | CASSPIAGGGEQYF
TRBJ2-5 | . | TRBV9 | TRBD1 | TGTGCCAGCAGCGTAGGTCAGGGGGCGCCAGAGACCCAGTACTTC | CASSVGQGAPETQYF
TRBJ2-3 | . | TRBV6-1 | . | TGTGCCAGCAGTTGGACTCCCGGTGGGACAGATACGCAGTATTTT | CASSWTPGGTDTQYF
TRBJ1-1 | few | TRBV27 | . | TGTGCCAGCAGGGGGGTGTTTTCCAATACTGAAGCTTTCTTT | CASRGVFSNTEAFF
TRBJ1-6 | many | TRBV6-2/TRBV6-3 | . | TGTGCCAGCACCCCCTACGGAGGGCCCCTCCACTTT | CASTPYGGPLHF
TRBJ2-1 | many | TRBV7-9 | TRBD2 | TGTGCCAGCAGCTTGACTAGCGGGATAAATGAGCAGTTCTTC | CASSLTSGINEQFF
TRBJ1-1 | . | TRBV3-1 | . | TGTGCCAGCAGCAGGTCAGGGCGGGGAAGTGAAGCTTTCTTT | CASSRSGRGSEAFF
TRBJ1-3 | . | TRBV7-9 | TRBD1 | TGTGCCAGCAGACCTACAGGGGGTGGCTCTGGAAACACCATATATTTT | CASRPTGGGSGNTIYF
TRBJ1-1 | . | TRBV4-3 | . | TGCGCCAGCAGCCAATGTCAGGGCGGGAGAGTGAACGCTGAAGCTTTCTTT | CASSQCQGGRVNAEAFF
TRBJ1-2 | . | TRBV6-5 | TRBD1 | TGTGCCAGCAGTTATAATTACCGGACAGGGAACGGCTACACCTTC | CASSYNYRTGNGYTF
TRBJ1-2 | many | TRBV7-8 | TRBD1 | TGTGCCAGCAGCACCAGGGACAGGGCTGGCTACACCTTC | CASSTRDRAGYTF
TRBJ2-5 | once | TRBV2 | . | TGTGCCAGCATGGGGGGGCTGTTGGAGACCCAGTACTTC | CASMGGLLETQYF